The rows below give T cell receptor beta chains drawn from one sample of a study of OX40 agonist ivuxolimab in advanced cancers. Only in-frame clones appear in the TCRdb table, and some are missing; sequencing was by immunoSEQ multiplex PCR. The table lists around 140,000 clones, roughly 91% of them singletons. The specimen comprised CD4+ or CD8+ T cells sorted from blood, sampled in a trial of the OX40 agonist ivuxolimab. The receptors come from an adult with an advanced solid tumor such as melanoma, head and neck, liver or kidney cancer. Both conserved end residues are part of each CDR3. A D gene is named only where the DNA matches it firmly. For some rows the clone size is stated as once, few or many, or as a class when expanded; others skip it.

CDR3 protein: CASSIGIDEQFF
CDR3 DNA: TGTGCCAGTAGTATAGGGATCGATGAGCAGTTCTTC
D gene: NA
clone size: NA
V gene: TRBV19
J gene: TRBJ2-1

CDR3 protein: CAISEPGAQSSTDTQYF
CDR3 DNA: TGTGCCATCAGTGAGCCGGGGGCACAATCAAGCACAGATACGCAGTATTTT
D gene: NA
clone size: once
V gene: TRBV10-3
J gene: TRBJ2-3

CDR3 protein: CASRYRDRDNQPQHF
CDR3 DNA: TGTGCCAGCAGGTACCGGGACAGGGACAATCAGCCCCAGCATTTT
D gene: TRBD1
clone size: NA
V gene: TRBV6-6
J gene: TRBJ1-5

CDR3 protein: CASSLAQMQETQYF
CDR3 DNA: TGTGCCAGCAGCTTGGCTCAGATGCAAGAGACCCAGTACTTC
D gene: NA
clone size: NA
V gene: TRBV5-4
J gene: TRBJ2-5

CDR3 protein: CASSLGQGNTIYF
CDR3 DNA: TGTGCCAGCAGCTTAGGACAGGGAAACACCATATATTTT
D gene: NA
clone size: NA
V gene: TRBV7-2
J gene: TRBJ1-3

CDR3 protein: CASSLARLVSANEQFF
CDR3 DNA: TGTGCCAGCAGCTTAGCAAGACTAGTTTCCGCCAATGAGCAGTTCTTC
D gene: NA
clone size: NA
V gene: TRBV7-2
J gene: TRBJ2-1

CDR3 protein: CAWSVGGGDTQYF
CDR3 DNA: TGTGCCTGGAGTGTCGGAGGGGGAGATACGCAGTATTTT
D gene: NA
clone size: NA
V gene: TRBV30
J gene: TRBJ2-3

CDR3 protein: CASSSGDSLHF
CDR3 DNA: TGTGCCAGCAGCTCGGGTGATTCCCTCCACTTT
D gene: NA
clone size: NA
V gene: TRBV9
J gene: TRBJ1-6

CDR3 protein: CASSPEATTDTQYF
CDR3 DNA: TGTGCCAGCAGCCCGGAGGCTACCACAGATACGCAGTATTTT
D gene: NA
clone size: NA
V gene: TRBV7-9
J gene: TRBJ2-3

CDR3 protein: CASRREGHGEQFF
CDR3 DNA: TGCGCCAGCAGACGGGAGGGCCACGGTGAGCAGTTCTTC
D gene: TRBD2
clone size: NA
V gene: TRBV5-1
J gene: TRBJ2-1

CDR3 protein: CASSFDPGVGNTIYF
CDR3 DNA: TGTGCCAGCAGCTTTGATCCAGGGGTTGGAAACACCATATATTTT
D gene: NA
clone size: NA
V gene: TRBV5-4
J gene: TRBJ1-3

CDR3 protein: CATSVPGQRNYEQYF
CDR3 DNA: TGTGCCACCAGCGTCCCGGGACAGAGGAACTACGAGCAGTACTTC
D gene: TRBD1
clone size: NA
V gene: TRBV15
J gene: TRBJ2-7

CDR3 protein: CASSLLDRGQNGDTQYF
CDR3 DNA: TGTGCCAGCAGTTTATTGGATCGGGGCCAAAATGGAGATACGCAGTATTTT
D gene: NA
clone size: NA
V gene: TRBV28
J gene: TRBJ2-3

CDR3 protein: CASSLYRGDTEAFF
CDR3 DNA: TGTGCCAGCAGCTTATATCGGGGAGACACTGAAGCTTTCTTT
D gene: NA
clone size: NA
V gene: TRBV7-2
J gene: TRBJ1-1

CDR3 protein: CASSANTYNEQFF
CDR3 DNA: TGTGCCAGCAGCGCCAATACCTACAATGAGCAGTTCTTC
D gene: NA
clone size: NA
V gene: TRBV9
J gene: TRBJ2-1

CDR3 protein: CASSFSSGGNEQFF
CDR3 DNA: TGTGCCAGCAGCTTTTCTAGCGGGGGAAATGAGCAGTTCTTC
D gene: TRBD2
clone size: NA
V gene: TRBV7-9
J gene: TRBJ2-1

CDR3 protein: CASRTGEWSPLHF
CDR3 DNA: TGTGCCAGCCGAACAGGGGAATGGTCACCCCTCCACTTT
D gene: TRBD1
clone size: NA
V gene: TRBV5-5
J gene: TRBJ1-6

CDR3 protein: CASSLINSDNEQFF
CDR3 DNA: TGTGCCAGCAGTCTTATAAACAGTGACAATGAGCAGTTCTTC
D gene: NA
clone size: NA
V gene: TRBV28
J gene: TRBJ2-1

CDR3 protein: CASSDRGDSPLHF
CDR3 DNA: TGTGCCAGCAGTGACCGGGGGGATTCACCCCTCCACTTT
D gene: NA
clone size: NA
V gene: TRBV2
J gene: TRBJ1-6

CDR3 protein: CASSVVGTYNEQFF
CDR3 DNA: TGTGCCAGCAGCGTAGTAGGTACCTACAATGAGCAGTTCTTC
D gene: NA
clone size: once
V gene: TRBV9
J gene: TRBJ2-1

CDR3 protein: CASSTSGTSGSEQFF
CDR3 DNA: TGTGCCAGCAGCACCTCCGGGACTAGCGGGAGCGAGCAGTTCTTC
D gene: TRBD2
clone size: NA
V gene: TRBV7-3
J gene: TRBJ2-1

CDR3 protein: CASSLGTSAYNEQFF
CDR3 DNA: TGCGCCAGCAGCCTAGGTACTAGCGCTTACAATGAGCAGTTCTTC
D gene: TRBD2
clone size: NA
V gene: TRBV4-3
J gene: TRBJ2-1

CDR3 protein: CASRGLAGASSYEQYF
CDR3 DNA: TGTGCCTCACGGGGACTAGCGGGAGCTTCCTCCTACGAGCAGTACTTC
D gene: TRBD2
clone size: NA
V gene: TRBV2
J gene: TRBJ2-7

CDR3 protein: CASSLAGPQGNTQYF
CDR3 DNA: TGTGCCAGCAGCTTGGCCGGCCCGCAGGGTAATACGCAGTATTTT
D gene: NA
clone size: NA
V gene: TRBV5-5
J gene: TRBJ2-3

CDR3 protein: CASSFTGGLVTEAFF
CDR3 DNA: TGTGCCAGCAGCTTTACAGGGGGCCTTGTCACTGAAGCTTTCTTT
D gene: TRBD1
clone size: NA
V gene: TRBV7-2
J gene: TRBJ1-1

CDR3 protein: CASSESKRGTYEQYF
CDR3 DNA: TGTGCCAGCAGTGAATCGAAACGGGGTACCTACGAGCAGTACTTC
D gene: NA
clone size: NA
V gene: TRBV25-1
J gene: TRBJ2-7